This TCR beta chain was obtained from a study of T cell repertoires in cytomegalovirus infection. For the study at large: Epitope selection comprised recently identified HLA-C-restricted CMV epitopes and well-studied HLA-B-restricted CMV epitopes. Public TCR beta signature analysis indicated the presence of both CMV infection and matching HLA type.

MiXCR, applied by TCRdb to the reads, yields one record per CDR3 protein. The sample records approximately 89,000 distinct CDR3 sequences, 29% being singletons. Overall study results and limits: CMV-specific TCR beta clonotypes restricted by HLA-C were the ones dominating the ex vivo response. Carriers of CMV plus the relevant HLA were identified by cumulative public TCR beta family frequency.

Remarks on this clonotype: Antigen: not known.

The CDR3 is 13 residues long. The germline V gene encodes CDR1 LNHDA and CDR2 SQIVND (reference sequence). V gave up 6 bases and J gave up 2 bases, with 11 bases separating them. Sample: CD8+ T cells from cultured PBMCs, taken from culture after CMV antigen stimulation. The source is a human donor in good health (CMV status not recorded). Some clones in this sample may be carry-over from other donors' samples. V usage is TRBV19 and J usage is TRBJ2-7; perhaps TRBD1 as D (5 bases). The CDR3 spells CASSSQAAYEQYF. CDR3 sequence (DNA): TGTGCCAGTAGCTCACAGGCCGCCTACGAGCAGTACTTC.